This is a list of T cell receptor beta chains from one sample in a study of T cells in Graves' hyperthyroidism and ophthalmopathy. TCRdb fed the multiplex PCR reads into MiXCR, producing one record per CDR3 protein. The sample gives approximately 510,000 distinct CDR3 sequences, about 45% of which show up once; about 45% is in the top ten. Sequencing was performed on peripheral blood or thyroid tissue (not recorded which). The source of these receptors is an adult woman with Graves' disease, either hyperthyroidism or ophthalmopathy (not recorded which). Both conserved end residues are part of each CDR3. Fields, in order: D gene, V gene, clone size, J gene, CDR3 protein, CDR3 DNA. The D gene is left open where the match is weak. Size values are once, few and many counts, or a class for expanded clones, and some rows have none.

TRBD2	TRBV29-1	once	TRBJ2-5	CSLSGRGETQYF	TGCAGCTTAAGCGGGAGAGGGGAGACCCAGTACTTC
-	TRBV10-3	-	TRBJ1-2	CAISPERTANYGYTF	TGTGCCATCAGCCCAGAAAGGACAGCCAACTATGGCTACACCTTC
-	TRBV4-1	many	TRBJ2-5	CASSQASGMIETQYF	TGCGCCAGCAGCCAAGCCTCGGGGATGATAGAGACCCAGTACTTC
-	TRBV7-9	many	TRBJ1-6	CASSPGPESGRDYNSPLHF	TGTGCCAGCAGCCCTGGCCCGGAGTCGGGAAGGGACTATAATTCACCCCTCCACTTT
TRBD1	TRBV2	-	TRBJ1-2	CASREDRHYGYTF	TGTGCCAGCAGAGAGGACAGGCACTATGGCTACACCTTC
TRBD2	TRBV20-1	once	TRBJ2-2	CSARVDGRTGELSW	TGCAGTGCTAGAGTTGACGGGAGGACCGGGGAGCTGTCTTGG
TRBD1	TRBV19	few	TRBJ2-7	CASSIRQGSYEQYF	TGTGCCAGTAGTATAAGACAGGGCTCCTACGAGCAGTACTTC
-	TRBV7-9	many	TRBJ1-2	CASRGAGTEYGYTF	TGTGCCAGCAGGGGAGCCGGGACGGAGTATGGCTACACCTTC
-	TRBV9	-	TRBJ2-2	CASTNSRDGELFF	TGTGCCAGCACTAACTCCCGAGACGGGGAGCTGTTTTTT
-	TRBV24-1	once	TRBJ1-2	CATRGQNYGYTF	TGTGCCACCAGAGGACAGAACTATGGCTACACCTTC
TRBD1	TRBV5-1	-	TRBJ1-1	CASSLVTGYMNTEAFF	TGCGCCAGCAGCTTGGTGACAGGGTACATGAACACTGAAGCTTTCTTT
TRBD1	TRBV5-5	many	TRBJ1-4	CASSFYRGEKLFF	TGTGCCAGCAGCTTCTACAGGGGCGAAAAACTGTTTTTT
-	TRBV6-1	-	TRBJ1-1	CASSDSSLGTEAFF	TGCGCCAGCAGTGACAGCTCCTTGGGCACTGAAGCTTTCTTT
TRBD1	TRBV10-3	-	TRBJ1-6	CAIRETGDNSPLHF	TGTGCCATCAGGGAAACAGGGGACAATTCACCCCTCCACTTT